This TCR beta chain emerged from a study of post-analysis software for immune sequencing data. As to this clonotype: Antigen unknown.

Trimming cost V 5 bases and J 5 bases; bases outside gene matches: 17. Germline-derived CDR1 and CDR2 are SGHRS and YFSETQ. This CDR3 has 17 amino acids. The TCR beta cDNA libraries contained unique molecular identifiers. TCRdb passed the PCR reads through MiXCR, listing each CDR3 protein once. The repertoire holds hundreds of thousands of distinct CDR3 sequences, with roughly two fifths as singletons. General observations from the study: With TRBV5-6, TRBV5-1 and TRBV20-1 included, about 5 TRBV segments were more frequent in patients than in controls. Normalized Chao1 diversity was significantly reduced in patients versus controls.

The clonotype originates from a girl aged 10 to 17 with multiple sclerosis. Sequencing used blood. The rearrangement joins TRBV5-1 to TRBJ2-3, with TRBD2 matching 7 bases. The CDR3 DNA reads TGCGCCAGCAGTCTTGCGAGTAGGACTAGAGGCGAAGATACGCAGTATTTT. Its protein is CASSLASRTRGEDTQYF.